What follows are 13 T cell receptor beta chains derived from one specimen sequenced in a study of blood T cell repertoires in COVID-19. Sequencing was performed with immunoSEQ multiplex PCR; in TCRdb, only in-frame clones are kept and a portion is missing. Of under 85,000 clones listed, roughly 80% were seen once; the top ten hold 8.5% to 10%. The sequencing input was peripheral blood. Receptors were obtained from a human donor in a cohort sampled during active COVID-19.

The chain carries TRBV3-1 (or the pseudogene TRBV3-2) and TRBJ2-7, with a possible D match to TRBD2 (5 bases). The CDR3 length is 13 residues. Germline CDR1 reads LGHDT; CDR2 reads YNNKEL (reference sequence). Trimming took off 2 bases at V and 6 bases at J, with 11 bases between the two ends. CDR3 sequence reads: CASSQTGRGEQYF. CDR3 DNA: TGTGCCAGCAGCCAAACCGGCCGGGGCGAGCAGTACTTC.

This rearrangement joins TRBV3-1 (or the pseudogene TRBV3-2) to TRBJ1-6, with D maybe TRBD1 (5 bases). Per the germline V gene, CDR1 is LGHDT and CDR2 is YNNKEL (reference sequence). The CDR3 runs 16 residues. The V and J ends lost 4 bases and 7 bases respectively, with 17 bases between them. The CDR3 bases are TGTGCCAGCAGCCTTAGGACCGGGGGGGACAATTCACCCCTCCACTTT. As protein: CASSLRTGGDNSPLHF.

This clone showed up just a few times. The gene calls are TRBV29-1 and TRBJ1-1, with 8 bases identical to TRBD1. CDR3 length: 14 amino acids. The germline CDR1 and CDR2 sequences are SQVTM and ANQGSEA. The V and J ends lost 5 bases and 4 bases, in that order; junction bases with no gene match: 9. The CDR3: CSVLMTGVGTEAFF. The CDR3 bases are TGCAGCGTTCTCATGACAGGGGTAGGCACTGAAGCTTTCTTT.

The gene calls are TRBV10-2 and TRBJ1-2; perhaps TRBD1 as D (5 bases). The CDR3 runs to 16 residues. The V gene's germline CDR1 is WSHSY and CDR2 SAAADI. V shed 2 bases and J shed 3 bases, with 16 bases lying between them. This CDR3 reads CASSERGRGLDYGYTF. The CDR3 DNA sequence: TGCGCCAGCAGTGAGAGAGGGAGGGGCTTGGACTATGGCTACACCTTC.

The J gene is TRBJ2-3, the V gene TRBV6-5; D possibly corresponds to TRBD2 (6 bases). The CDR3 runs to 14 residues. Trimming cost V 6 bases and J 1 base, with 11 bases left between them. The germline V gene has CDR1 MNHEY and CDR2 SVGAGI. CDR3 DNA: TGTGCCAGCAGAATAGCGGTAGGCACAGATACGCAGTATTTT. It specifies CASRIAVGTDTQYF.

This rearrangement joins TRBV7-3 to TRBJ2-2; D possibly corresponds to TRBD2 (6 bases). Trimming cost V 4 bases and J 0 bases, with 12 bases left between them. This CDR3 is built from 16 residues. The germline CDR1 and CDR2 sequences are SGHTA and FQGTGA. The CDR3 here is CASSSRGGSNTGELFF. CDR3 nucleotide sequence: TGTGCCAGCAGCTCACGCGGAGGGTCGAACACCGGGGAGCTGTTTTTT.

The V call is TRBV30, the J call TRBJ1-4; D remains ambiguous. Germline V gene data show CDR1 as GTSNPN and CDR2 as SVGIG (reference sequence). This CDR3 has 14 amino acids. V was trimmed by 6 bases and J by 3 bases, leaving 14 bases between them. The CDR3 DNA sequence: TGTGCCTGCAAAAGTCGGTACTCTAATGAAAAACTGTTTTTT. Translating it yields CACKSRYSNEKLFF.

The chain recombines TRBV5-4 with TRBJ2-3; a possible D gene is TRBD1 (6 bases). With 4 bases removed from V and 2 bases from J, the gap between germline ends came to 11 bases. CDR1 is SGHNT, CDR2 YYREEE, per germline (reference sequence). This CDR3 has 14 amino acids. The CDR3 loop reads CASSRTGTTDTQYF. The CDR3 region has the DNA TGTGCCAGCAGCCGAACAGGGACCACAGATACGCAGTATTTT.

V usage is TRBV6-7 and J usage is TRBJ2-1; 9 bases line up with TRBD1. TRBV6-7 is assigned to the ORF class and has an uncertain function. CDR3 size: 19 residues. V was clipped by 0 bases and J by 6 bases; unmatched bases: 15. CDR3 sequence reads: CASSYSDNPDRGDCNEQFF. The DNA for the CDR3 is TGTGCCAGCAGTTACTCGGATAATCCGGACAGGGGAGACTGCAATGAGCAGTTCTTC.

This clone was found once. The chain recombines TRBV10-3 with TRBJ2-5, with 8 bases matching TRBD2. The length of the CDR3 is 16 residues. The V segment lost 3 bases and the J segment 5 bases; nucleotides outside the gene matches: 11. In germline, CDR1 is ENHRY, CDR2 SYGVKD. CDR3 region: CAISEFLATGGETQYF. The CDR3 bases are TGTGCCATCAGTGAATTTTTAGCGACGGGAGGGGAGACCCAGTACTTC.

The J gene is TRBJ1-4, the V gene TRBV18; D not certain. The CDR3 is 14 residues long. Trimming stripped 1 base from V and 7 bases from J, with 10 bases between. The germline V gene has CDR1 KGHSH and CDR2 LQKENI. CDR3 protein: CASSPRRGSEKLFF. Written as DNA, the CDR3 is TGTGCCAGCTCACCACGGCGAGGGAGTGAAAAACTGTTTTTT.

A single count supports this clone. The chain has TRBV4-3 and TRBJ2-1; D gene ambiguous. The CDR3 is 16 amino acids. Germline V gene lookup returns CDR1 LGHNA and CDR2 YSLEER. Trimming shortened V by 0 bases and J by 0 bases, and 9 bases separated the two germline ends. In DNA form, the CDR3 reads TGCGCCAGCAGCCAAGAAGAGGAAAGCTCCTACAATGAGCAGTTCTTC. Protein: CASSQEEESSYNEQFF.

The chain employs TRBV2 and TRBJ2-7, with D possibly being TRBD2 (6 bases). CDR1 is SNHLY, CDR2 FYNNEI, per germline. V shed 7 bases and J shed 0 bases, with 10 bases lying between them. The CDR3 totals 13 residues. CDR3 in DNA: TGTGCCAGCAAAACGGGGGACTCCTACGAGCAGTACTTC. Translation: CASKTGDSYEQYF.